The next 13 T cell receptor beta chains were all read from a single sample in a study of shared clonotypes between healthy human individuals. Only in-frame clones appear in the TCRdb table, and some are missing; sequencing was by immunoSEQ multiplex PCR. The sample lists about 490,000 clones, over 75% seen once, with approximately 11% in the top ten. Source material: PBMCs. The receptors come from a woman aged 40 to 49 in good health. Some clones in this sample may be carry-over from other donors' samples.

A remark on this clone: This likely traces to a read error, being one base from a far larger clone. V is TRBV4-1 and J is TRBJ1-2; D is undetermined. Trimming removed 5 bases at V and 5 bases at J, with 18 bases between. This CDR3 comprises 15 residues. The V gene's germline CDR1 is MGHRA and CDR2 YSYEKL. The CDR3 bases are TGCGCCAGCAGCAAAGGGTCTGGGATTGGGTATGGCTACACCTTC. Its translation is CASSKGSGIGYGYTF.

The chain joins TRBV7-2 to TRBJ2-3; a weak D match, TRBD2 (6 bases). Germline CDR1 and CDR2: SGHTA and FQGNSA. This CDR3 contains 14 residues. The germline V and J ends were trimmed by 5 bases and 4 bases, with 13 bases remaining between them. CDR3 in amino acids: CASSPGLQADTQYF. The DNA for the CDR3 is TGTGCCAGCAGCCCAGGACTACAGGCAGATACGCAGTATTTT.

The chain recombines TRBV28 with TRBJ2-7; D is perhaps TRBD1 (5 bases). Trimming pared 3 bases from V and 0 bases from J, leaving 12 bases between. Germline assignment: CDR1 MDHEN and CDR2 SYDVKM. The CDR3 consists of 15 residues. The CDR3 nucleotides are TGTGCCAGCAGTTTGTCAGGGTCCGACTCCTACGAGCAGTACTTC. It is translated as CASSLSGSDSYEQYF.

The chain has TRBV30 and TRBJ2-7; 7 nucleotides line up with TRBD1. Trimming removed 1 base from V and 4 bases from J; junction bases left unmatched: 10. The CDR3 contains 15 residues. CDR1 is GTSNPN and CDR2 is SVGIG in the germline V gene (reference sequence). CDR3 protein: CAWSADRVRVYEQYF. The DNA for the CDR3 is TGTGCCTGGAGTGCTGACAGGGTCAGGGTTTACGAGCAGTACTTC.

CDR3 sequence (DNA): TGTGCCTCAGCCCGGGACAGGGGGACCGGGGAGCTGTTTTTT. Amino acids: CASARDRGTGELFF. The V and J genes are TRBV30 and TRBJ2-2; 11 nucleotides line up with TRBD1. This CDR3 region has 14 residues. Germline V gives CDR1 GTSNPN, CDR2 SVGIG (reference sequence). Trimming removed 7 bases from V and 5 bases from J; junction bases left unmatched: 6.

At least ten counts were recorded for this clone. The sample contains more than one DNA sequence encoding this CDR3. The rearrangement joins TRBV27 to TRBJ2-3; D possibly corresponds to TRBD2 (6 bases). Germline assignment: CDR1 MNHEY and CDR2 SMNVEV (reference sequence). The V gene lost 8 bases and the J gene lost 2 bases, with 20 bases spanning the gap. The length of the CDR3 is 16 residues. The CDR3 reads CASLPPSGRSTDTQYF. The DNA of the CDR3 is TGTGCCAGCCTACCCCCGAGTGGGAGGTCCACAGATACGCAGTATTTT.

Concerning this clone itself: A far larger clone lies a single base away; this is likely a read error. The gene calls are TRBV7-9 and TRBJ2-7, with D perhaps TRBD1 (6 bases). Between the trimmed V and J ends, which lost 5 bases and 7 bases, there was a span of 15 bases. Germline CDR1 and CDR2: SEHNR and FQNEAQ (reference sequence). There are 13 residues in the CDR3. Here the CDR3 DNA reads TGTGCCAGCAGCCCCGGGACATGGAGAGAGCAGTACTTC. Translation gives CASSPGTWREQYF.

This clone has just a few counts. The rearrangement joins TRBV14 to TRBJ2-2; D gene uncertain. The CDR3 covers 13 residues. Germline V gene data show CDR1 as SGHDN and CDR2 as FVKESK. The ends were cut back, 1 base at V and 4 bases at J, with 4 bases in the middle. This CDR3 is CASSQVTTGELFF. CDR3 DNA sequence: TGTGCCAGCAGCCAAGTAACCACCGGGGAGCTGTTTTTT.

This clone was seen a single time. The gene calls are TRBV30 and TRBJ1-1; D is possibly TRBD1 (6 bases). Germline-derived CDR1 and CDR2 are GTSNPN and SVGIG (reference sequence). This CDR3 has 15 residues. Trimming removed 3 bases at V and 3 bases at J, with 17 bases between. Here the CDR3 reads CAWSYPPPGDTEAFF. The CDR3 DNA is TGTGCCTGGAGCTACCCCCCCCCAGGGGACACTGAAGCTTTCTTT.

The rearrangement uses TRBV19 and TRBJ1-1; D remains unclear. Trimming left V 6 bases short and J 5 bases short, with 13 bases between. The CDR3 contains 13 residues. Germline V lookup: CDR1 LNHDA, CDR2 SQIVND (reference sequence). CDR3 coding DNA: TGTGCCAGTAGCCCCGGGAGGCAGACTGAAGCTTTCTTT. Its protein product is CASSPGRQTEAFF.

Points on this clone: With a far larger clone one base away, a read error is the likely cause. Other DNA sequences from this sample encode an identical CDR3 as well. The gene calls are TRBV30 and TRBJ2-5; D perhaps matches TRBD1 (6 bases). The CDR3 has 14 amino acids. The germline V gene has CDR1 GTSNPN and CDR2 SVGIG (reference sequence). V lost 3 bases and J 2 bases, leaving 13 bases between the germline ends. The CDR3 protein is CAWSRQVRQETQYF. The CDR3 DNA is TGTGCCTGGAGCAGACAGGTTCGACAAGAGACCCAGTACTTC. Supplemented by reference TRBV30 and TRBJ2-5, the full variable domain reads SQTIHQWPATLVQPVGSPLSLECTVEGTSNPNLYWYRQAAGRGLQLLFYSVGIGQISSEVPQNLSASRPQDRQFILSSKKLLLSDSGFYLCAWSRQVRQETQYFGPGTRLLVL.

Turning to this clone: A far more abundant clone sits one base away, making this likely a read error. The V call is TRBV11-2, the J call TRBJ2-7; D is perhaps TRBD2 (6 bases). The CDR3 has 14 amino acids. Germline V gene data show CDR1 as SGHAT and CDR2 as FQNNGV. CDR3 amino acids: CASSLQRASYDQYF. The CDR3, as DNA: TGTGCCAGCAGCTTACAGCGGGCCTCCTACGATCAGTACTTC.

The V and J genes are TRBV4-1 and TRBJ2-3; unclear D gene. The V gene's germline CDR1 is MGHRA and CDR2 YSYEKL. The CDR3 spans 13 residues. V was trimmed by 0 bases and J by 4 bases, leaving 5 bases between them. As DNA, the CDR3 is TGCGCCAGCAGCCAAGAAGGACCAGATACGCAGTATTTT. It specifies CASSQEGPDTQYF.